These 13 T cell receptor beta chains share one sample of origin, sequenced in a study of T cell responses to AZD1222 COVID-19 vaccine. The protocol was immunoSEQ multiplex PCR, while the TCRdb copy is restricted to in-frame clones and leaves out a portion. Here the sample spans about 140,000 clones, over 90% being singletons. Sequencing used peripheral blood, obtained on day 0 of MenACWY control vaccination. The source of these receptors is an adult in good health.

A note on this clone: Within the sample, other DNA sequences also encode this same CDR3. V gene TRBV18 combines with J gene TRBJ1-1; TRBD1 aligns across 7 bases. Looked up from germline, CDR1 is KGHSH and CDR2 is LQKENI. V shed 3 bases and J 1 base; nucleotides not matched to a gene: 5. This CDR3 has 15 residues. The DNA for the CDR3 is TGTGCCAGCTCACCCCAGGGGGTAGGGAACACTGAAGCTTTCTTT. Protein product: CASSPQGVGNTEAFF.

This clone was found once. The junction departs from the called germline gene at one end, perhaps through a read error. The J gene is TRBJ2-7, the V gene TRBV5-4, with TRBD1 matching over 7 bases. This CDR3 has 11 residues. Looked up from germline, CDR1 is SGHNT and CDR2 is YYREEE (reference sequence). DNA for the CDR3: TGTGCCAGCAGCCGTGACGGGACAGCGAACTTC. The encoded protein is CASSRDGTANF.

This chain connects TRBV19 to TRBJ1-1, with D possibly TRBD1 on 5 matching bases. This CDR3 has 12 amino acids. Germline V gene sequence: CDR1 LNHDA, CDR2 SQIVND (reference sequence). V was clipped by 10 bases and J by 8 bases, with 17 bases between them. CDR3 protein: CATTSRVDEAFF. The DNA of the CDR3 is TGTGCCACCACTAGCAGGGTCGACGAAGCTTTCTTT.

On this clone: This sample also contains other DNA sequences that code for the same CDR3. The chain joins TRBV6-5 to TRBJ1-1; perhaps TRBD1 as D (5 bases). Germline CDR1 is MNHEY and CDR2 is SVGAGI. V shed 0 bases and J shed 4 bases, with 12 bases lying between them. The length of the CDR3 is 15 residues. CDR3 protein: CASSYSGTGGTEAFF. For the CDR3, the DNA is TGTGCCAGCAGTTACTCAGGTACGGGGGGCACTGAAGCTTTCTTT.

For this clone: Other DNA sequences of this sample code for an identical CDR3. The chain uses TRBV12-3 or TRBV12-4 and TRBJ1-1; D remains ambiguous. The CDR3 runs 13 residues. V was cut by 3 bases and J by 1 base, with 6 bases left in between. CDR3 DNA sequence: TGTGCCAGCAGTTTCAAGGGGAACACTGAAGCTTTCTTT. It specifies CASSFKGNTEAFF.

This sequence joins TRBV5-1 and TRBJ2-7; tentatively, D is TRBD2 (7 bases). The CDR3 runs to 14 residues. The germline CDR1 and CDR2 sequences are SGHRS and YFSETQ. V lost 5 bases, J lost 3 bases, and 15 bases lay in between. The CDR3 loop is CASSYEGGSYEQYF. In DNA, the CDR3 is TGCGCCAGCAGTTATGAGGGGGGGAGCTACGAGCAGTACTTC.

CDR3 in amino acids: CASSSIPGQKNYEQYF. CDR3 nucleotide sequence: TGTGCCAGCAGTTCTATTCCGGGACAGAAAAACTACGAGCAGTACTTC. The chain joins TRBV6-2 or TRBV6-3 to TRBJ2-7; 7 nucleotides line up with TRBD1. The CDR3 has 16 amino acids. Germline trimming cut 4 bases from V and 3 bases from J; bases unmatched to any gene: 12. Germline values: CDR1 MNHEY, CDR2 SVGEGT.

As DNA, the CDR3 is TGTGCCAGCAGCCAAGACAGGGACTACGAGCAGTACTTC. Its translation: CASSQDRDYEQYF. The chain carries TRBV3-1 (or the pseudogene TRBV3-2) and TRBJ2-7; weak D call: TRBD1 (5 bases). The CDR3 sequence is 13 residues long. Germline CDR1 LGHDT, CDR2 YNNKEL (reference sequence). V lost 0 bases and J lost 3, with 6 bases in between.

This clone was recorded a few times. The CDR3 spells CASSVANTGELFF. The CDR3 bases are TGCGCCAGCAGCGTCGCGAACACCGGGGAGCTGTTTTTT. The gene calls are TRBV5-1 and TRBJ2-2, with D unclear. Germline assignment: CDR1 SGHRS and CDR2 YFSETQ. This CDR3 comprises 13 residues. The ends were cut back, 4 bases at V and 0 bases at J, with 4 bases in the middle.

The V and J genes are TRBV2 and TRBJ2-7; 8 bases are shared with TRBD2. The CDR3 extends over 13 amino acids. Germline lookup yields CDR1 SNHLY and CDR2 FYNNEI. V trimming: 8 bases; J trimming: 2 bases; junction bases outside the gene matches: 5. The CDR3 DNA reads TGTGCCAGCCGGGAGGGAGGGCCCTACGAGCAGTACTTC. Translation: CASREGGPYEQYF.

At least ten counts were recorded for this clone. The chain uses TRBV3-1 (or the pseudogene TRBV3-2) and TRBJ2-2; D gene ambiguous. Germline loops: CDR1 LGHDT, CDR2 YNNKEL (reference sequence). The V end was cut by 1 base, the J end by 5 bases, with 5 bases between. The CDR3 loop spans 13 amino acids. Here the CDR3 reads CASSQAGTGELFF. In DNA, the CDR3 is TGTGCCAGCAGCCAAGCGGGTACCGGGGAGCTGTTTTTT.

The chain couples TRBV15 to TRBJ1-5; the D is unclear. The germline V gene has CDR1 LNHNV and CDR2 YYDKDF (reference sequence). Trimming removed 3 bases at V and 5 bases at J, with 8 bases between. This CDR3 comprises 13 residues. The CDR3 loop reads CATSSRVYQPQHF. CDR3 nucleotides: TGTGCCACCAGCAGTAGGGTATATCAGCCCCAGCATTTT.

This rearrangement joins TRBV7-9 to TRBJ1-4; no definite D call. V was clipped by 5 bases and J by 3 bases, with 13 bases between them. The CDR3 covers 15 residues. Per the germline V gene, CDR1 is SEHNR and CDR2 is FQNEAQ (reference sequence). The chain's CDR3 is CASSHTRDPNEKLFF. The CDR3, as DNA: TGTGCCAGCAGCCACACCCGGGATCCTAATGAAAAACTGTTTTTT.